What follows are 21 T cell receptor beta chains derived from one specimen sequenced in a study of cytomegalovirus exposure and HLA in healthy donors (dated by TCRdb to the late 2010s). Library creation used the immunoSEQ multiplex PCR assay. A mixture of 60 forward primers for TCR Vbeta segments and 13 reverse primers for TCR Jbeta segments was used in the multiplex PCR. The table comes from immuneACCESS by way of TCRdb, which keeps in-frame sequences with V and J called. Part of the clones is missing from these tables; in studies checked, under half for an unresolved V gene and the rest for unknown reasons. A total of around 150,000 clones appear in this sample, 82% of them only once. 0.95% to 1% of the sample belongs to the ten largest clones. The material sequenced was PBMCs. Every receptor here comes from a girl aged 2 to 10 in good health and CMV-seropositive.

The CDR3 reads CASSQGTNQPQHF. The DNA for the CDR3 is TGCGCCAGCAGCCAGGGTACAAATCAGCCCCAGCATTTT. This chain uses TRBV10-2 with TRBJ1-5; maybe TRBD1 (5 bases). The length of the CDR3 is 13 residues. V was shortened by 6 bases and J by 4 bases, with 10 bases between the two germline ends. Germline values: CDR1 WSHSY, CDR2 SAAADI.

This chain connects TRBV25-1 to TRBJ1-1; D is perhaps TRBD1 (6 bases). The CDR3 sequence is 12 residues long. Germline CDR1 reads MGHDK; CDR2 reads SYGVNS. The V gene lost 7 bases and the J gene lost 7 bases, with 13 bases spanning the gap. Here the CDR3 DNA reads TGTGCCAGCATCGGACAGCGAGGTGAAGCTTTCTTT. It yields the protein CASIGQRGEAFF.

J is TRBJ2-7 and V is TRBV19; TRBD2 matches 9 bases. Germline CDR1 is LNHDA and CDR2 is SQIVND (reference sequence). CDR3 length: 15 amino acids. The V and J ends lost 5 bases and 1 base, in that order; junction bases with no gene match: 6. CDR3 nucleotides: TGTGCCAGTAGTCCGACTAGCGGCTTTTCCTACGAGCAGTACTTC. Protein: CASSPTSGFSYEQYF.

This chain joins TRBV28 and TRBJ1-4; unclear D gene. This CDR3 contains 14 residues. The germline CDR1 and CDR2 sequences are MDHEN and SYDVKM. Trimming cost V 3 bases and J 0 bases, with 5 bases left between them. CDR3 sequence reads: CASSFGTTNEKLFF. Written as DNA, the CDR3 is TGTGCCAGCAGTTTCGGGACAACTAATGAAAAACTGTTTTTT.

This chain links TRBV7-9 with TRBJ2-4; 10 bases agree with TRBD2. The length of the CDR3 is 16 residues. The trim removed 5 bases at V and 8 bases at J, leaving 12 bases unmatched. Germline V CDR1 and CDR2: SEHNR, FQNEAQ (reference sequence). CDR3 DNA: TGTGCCAGCAGCCAAGGGCCTAGCGGGAGTGGTTACATTCAGTACTTC. It yields the protein CASSQGPSGSGYIQYF.

The genes are TRBV5-1 and TRBJ2-5, with 10 bases identical to TRBD1. The CDR3 is made up of 18 amino acids. CDR1 is SGHRS, CDR2 YFSETQ, per germline. V dropped 1 base and J dropped 4; count of bases not matched to a gene: 13. The CDR3 DNA is TGCGCCAGCAGCTTGCCGGAGAGGACAGGGGGACAGGGAGAGACCCAGTACTTC. It specifies CASSLPERTGGQGETQYF.

The chain uses TRBV6-5 and TRBJ1-3; weak D call: TRBD1 (5 bases). This CDR3 has 15 amino acids. Looked up from germline, CDR1 is MNHEY and CDR2 is SVGAGI. The ends were cut back, 6 bases at V and 4 bases at J, with 16 bases in the middle. CDR3 in DNA: TGTGCCAGCAGACCCCCCGCGGGGCGAGGAAACACCATATATTTT. Its protein product is CASRPPAGRGNTIYF.

The chain recombines TRBV19 with TRBJ1-4; 8 nucleotides line up with TRBD1. Trimming at V came to 4 bases and at J to 5 bases, leaving 12 bases not matched to a gene. Germline CDR1 LNHDA, CDR2 SQIVND (reference sequence). The CDR3 extends over 17 amino acids. The CDR3 DNA reads TGTGCCAGTAGTAGGCAGGGGGCAGAGGAGTACAATGAAAAACTGTTTTTT. Amino acid sequence: CASSRQGAEEYNEKLFF.

This clone was detected only once. The rearrangement links TRBV5-1 to TRBJ1-3; 10 nucleotides line up with TRBD1. This CDR3 spans 12 amino acids. V trimming: 4 bases; J trimming: 14 bases; junction bases outside the gene matches: 6. Germline loops: CDR1 SGHRS, CDR2 YFSETQ. The CDR3 region has the DNA TGCGCCAGCAGCGTGGACAGGGGGATCCTATATTTT. This translates into CASSVDRGILYF.

The CDR3 DNA follows: TGCGCCAGCAGCCCCCCGCGGCAAGAGACCCAGTACTTC. It is translated as CASSPPRQETQYF. This chain uses TRBV5-1 with TRBJ2-5; unclear D gene. The CDR3 covers 13 residues. Trimming removed 4 bases at V and 2 bases at J, with 9 bases between. Looked up from germline, CDR1 is SGHRS and CDR2 is YFSETQ. The whole variable domain, filled in from reference TRBV5-1 and TRBJ2-5, reads KAGVTQTPRYLIKTRGQQVTLSCSPISGHRSVSWYQQTPGQGLQFLFEYFSETQRNKGNFPGRFSGRQFSNSRSEMNVSTLELGDSALYLCASSPPRQETQYFGPGTRLLVL.

The chain carries TRBV6-1 and TRBJ1-1; D call uncertain. V dropped 7 bases and J dropped 1 base, with 10 bases sitting between them. Germline CDR1 reads MNHNS; CDR2 reads SASEGT. The CDR3 length is 13 residues. CDR3 in DNA: TGTGCCAGCACGCGTCCAGGGAACACTGAAGCTTTCTTT. Encoded protein: CASTRPGNTEAFF.

This clone showed up just a few times. The gene calls are TRBV9 and TRBJ2-3; the D is unclear. The germline CDR1 and CDR2 sequences are SGDLS and YYNGEE. V was pared by 0 bases and J by 3 bases, with 8 bases between. This CDR3 region has 14 residues. The DNA for the CDR3 is TGTGCCAGCAGCGTAGCCGACTTAACAGATACGCAGTATTTT. It is translated as CASSVADLTDTQYF.

The CDR3 loop is CASRGSGVSSYEQYF. The CDR3 region has the DNA TGTGCCAGCAGGGGTAGCGGGGTTAGCTCCTACGAGCAGTACTTC. This sequence joins TRBV2 and TRBJ2-7; 8 bases fit TRBD2. In germline, CDR1 is SNHLY, CDR2 FYNNEI. With V trimmed by 6 bases and J by 0 bases, 7 bases remained unmatched. CDR3 size: 15 residues.

V is TRBV2 and J is TRBJ1-5; no reliable D call. V was clipped by 8 bases and J by 4 bases, with 9 bases between them. The CDR3 has 12 residues. Germline lookup yields CDR1 SNHLY and CDR2 FYNNEI. CDR3 region: CASEGANQPQHF. The CDR3 bases are TGTGCCAGCGAGGGAGCTAATCAGCCCCAGCATTTT.

This chain links TRBV7-9 with TRBJ2-5; TRBD2 matches at 9 bases. CDR3 size: 15 residues. Germline CDR1 is SEHNR and CDR2 is FQNEAQ (reference sequence). J gave up 7 bases and V 6 bases, and 12 bases lay outside the gene matches. The CDR3 DNA is TGTGCCAGCAGATCGAGTCTAGCGGGAAAAGGGACCCAGTACTTC. It translates to CASRSSLAGKGTQYF.

This rearrangement joins TRBV27 to TRBJ2-3; 7 bases are a match to TRBD2. Looked up from germline, CDR1 is MNHEY and CDR2 is SMNVEV (reference sequence). This CDR3 is built from 16 residues. The trim removed 3 bases at V and 1 base at J, leaving 7 bases unmatched. The CDR3 region is CASSFLAVRRTDTQYF. The CDR3 nucleotides are TGTGCCAGCAGTTTCCTAGCGGTGCGTCGCACAGATACGCAGTATTTT.

This chain joins TRBV6-5 and TRBJ1-1, with 7 nucleotides matching TRBD1. V shed 9 bases and J 1 base; nucleotides not matched to a gene: 11. Germline V lookup: CDR1 MNHEY, CDR2 SVGAGI. The CDR3 extends over 15 amino acids. The CDR3 sequence is CASGVGTGENTEAFF. The CDR3 DNA is TGTGCCAGTGGTGTAGGAACAGGGGAGAACACTGAAGCTTTCTTT.

This clone was seen only a few times. The chain recombines TRBV6-1 with TRBJ2-6; a weak D match, TRBD1 (5 bases). The V and J ends lost 3 bases and 1 base respectively, with 7 bases between them. The germline CDR1 and CDR2 sequences are MNHNS and SASEGT. CDR3 length equals 15 residues. CDR3 region: CASSDRVSGANVLTF. CDR3 bases: TGTGCCAGCAGTGACAGGGTGTCTGGGGCCAACGTCCTGACTTTC.

This clone came up a few times. V and J are TRBV30 and TRBJ1-2; 7 bases map to TRBD1. The CDR3 runs to 11 residues. Germline CDR1 is GTSNPN and CDR2 is SVGIG (reference sequence). V gave up 2 bases and J gave up 8 bases; unmatched junction bases: 2. CDR3 loop: CAWSLGGGYTF. The CDR3, as DNA: TGTGCCTGGAGTTTAGGGGGCGGCTACACCTTC.

The chain employs TRBV28 and TRBJ1-1, with a possible D match to TRBD1 (5 bases). The CDR3 runs to 15 residues. The V and J ends lost 4 bases and 2 bases respectively, with 14 bases between them. The germline gives CDR1 MDHEN, CDR2 SYDVKM. The CDR3 sequence is CASSSWTKINTEAFF. In DNA form, the CDR3 reads TGTGCCAGCAGTTCCTGGACAAAGATAAACACTGAAGCTTTCTTT.

CDR3 protein: CASSLDTGNQPQHF. CDR3 DNA sequence: TGTGCCAGCAGCCTGGACACAGGCAATCAGCCCCAGCATTTT. This chain connects TRBV9 to TRBJ1-5; tentative D call: TRBD1 (5 bases). Germline V CDR1 and CDR2: SGDLS, YYNGEE. Between the trimmed V and J ends, which lost 4 bases and 2 bases, there was a span of 10 bases. The CDR3 covers 14 residues.